This entry features one T cell receptor beta chain sequence. The antigen is unknown. Molecular-barcoded quantitative 5'-RACE produced these TCR beta libraries. TCRdb analysed the 5' RACE reads with MiXCR anew, one entry per CDR3 protein. The table shows about 540,000 distinct CDR3 sequences, with approximately 11% occurring only once. This entry is derived from a study of CD8 T cells in ankylosing spondylitis. Study outcomes and limitations: As reported, disease-linked clones showed significant enrichment in matched ankylosing spondylitis synovial fluid. Blood from ankylosing spondylitis patients appeared to carry a characteristic roughly eight-variant TCR beta motif. In the blood and synovial fluid of reactive arthritis, some motif variants had been previously reported. CD8+ disease-linked clones were present at relatively low frequencies in blood.

This CDR3 has 16 amino acids. J gave up 10 bases and V 1 base, and 11 bases lay outside the gene matches. The germline V gene has CDR1 SGHNT and CDR2 YENEEA. The genes are TRBV11-3 and TRBJ2-1; 9 bases fit TRBD2. This receptor was obtained from a male donor with ankylosing spondylitis. The sequenced material came from blood, either unsorted or a sorted T cell fraction (not recorded which). CDR3 in DNA: TGTGCCAGCAGCTTAGTCGGGCTAGCGGGGCCCAGGGAGCAGTTCTTC. This encodes CASSLVGLAGPREQFF.